This T cell receptor beta chain was identified during a study of shared clonotypes between healthy human individuals. Whole-study findings and limits: Across a few donors, naive CD4 shared 5% to 6%, naive CD8 3.5% to 4%, memory CD4 roughly 2.2%, memory CD8 roughly 0.37%.

CDR1 is MGHRA, CDR2 YSYEKL, per germline. V gave up 3 bases and J gave up 13 bases; unmatched junction bases: 10. The CDR3 is made up of 13 amino acids. Cells designated naive CD8 were CD45RO-negative and were positively selected for CCR7, with terminally differentiated effector memory CD45RA+ cells excluded. A remark on this clone: Its target is unknown.

Data came from immunoSEQ multiplex PCR; TCRdb stores just in-frame clones and leaves some out. The profile shows 630,000 or so clones, about 98% of them singletons. The V and J genes are TRBV4-1 and TRBJ2-7; 9 bases fit TRBD1. This clonotype originated in a man in his thirties or forties in good health. Sequenced input: naive CD8+ T cells sorted from blood. The CDR3 DNA reads as TGCGCCAGCAGCCAGACGCCGGGACAGGGAACCTACTTC. This gives the protein CASSQTPGQGTYF.